This T cell receptor (beta chain) was sequenced in a study of identical twins (dated by TCRdb to 2016 to 2017). A note on the overall study: The study deep-sequenced TCR alpha and beta repertoires from monozygotic twins, unrelated adults of various ages and cord blood to test whether fetal clonotypes persist. To rule out contamination, the twin experiments were replicated at different times with different library preparation protocols.

Receptor amplification or capture employed 5' RACE. Sequenced on an Illumina HiSeq 2000. A universal primer binding site was introduced by template switching, and a unique molecular identifier was present in the final cDNA, enabling accurate counting of TCR cDNA molecules. Specific primers in the conserved constant-segment region were used to synthesize first-strand cDNA for TCR alpha and beta chains. Each cDNA library was double barcoded, with a SMART-Mk sample barcode plus Illumina barcodes, to control for contamination. TruSeq adapter sequences, together with Illumina sample barcodes, were added in two successive PCR steps. The TCR alpha and beta cDNA libraries were sequenced on the Illumina HiSeq platform using custom primers. Per the source publication's procedure: Unique molecular identifiers were extracted from raw reads with MiGEC, and CDR3 positions were determined with MiXCR. For each individual, recombination models were inferred using an EM algorithm with the repgenHMM and IGoR tools. Shared clonotype analysis was performed with the tcR package in R, normalizing sharing by the product of cloneset sizes. Out-of-frame nonproductive sequences were analyzed to study raw recombination free of thymic and clonal selection effects. In-frame beta chains were kept once TCRdb had trimmed the public reads at Q25 with fastp and called clones with MiXCR. Every entry covers one CDR3 protein and lists the most common genes and DNA from its rows. It is TCRdb's table, rather than the study itself, that gives the V and J calls and clone size. This sample comprises 1.5 million to 2 million distinct CDR3 sequences, roughly a third of them detected only once. The biggest ten clones account for approximately 0.29% of the sample.

Every donor in the study was a healthy Caucasian. From cysteine to phenylalanine, the CDR3 is 13 amino acids long. Solely the CDR3 DNA is kept, with 39 bases framed from the first base. V is clipped by 7 bases and J by 0 bases, and the sequence between their germline boundaries is 7 bases long. CDR1 and CDR2 (MNHNS, SASEGT) derive from the germline V gene. Regarding this clonotype: Its binding antigen is unknown. No clone much larger than this one lies a single base away; base qualities are absent.

Overall study outcomes, separate from this receptor: Compared with coincidental sharing between unrelated individuals, an excess of low generation-probability sequences was observed among out-of-frame TCR alpha sequences shared between twins. In monozygotic twins, out-of-frame TCR alpha sharing was systematically underestimated by recombination models, although the models agreed with sharing between unrelated individuals. Because the same donors could not be followed over many years, the conclusions relied on cross-sectional statistical analysis. Fewer insertions were carried by abundant cord blood beta clonotypes, a similar but weaker trend appeared in young adult naive repertoires, and no such trend appeared in memory repertoires. Zero-insertion analyses could be partly confounded by invariant T cells such as MAIT and iNKT, although diverse VJ usage argued against such confounding for most clonotypes. The excess sharing between twins in beta out-of-frame sequences was weaker because fewer shared sequences reduced the signal-to-noise ratio.

The material sequenced was cord blood. This receptor chain uses TRBV6-1 and TRBJ1-5; the D gene lacks a confident call. This TCR was recovered from a newborn girl in good health. The nucleotide sequence is given as TGTGCCAGCATTAAGAATAGCAATCAGCCCCAGCATTTT. Its coded protein is CASIKNSNQPQHF.